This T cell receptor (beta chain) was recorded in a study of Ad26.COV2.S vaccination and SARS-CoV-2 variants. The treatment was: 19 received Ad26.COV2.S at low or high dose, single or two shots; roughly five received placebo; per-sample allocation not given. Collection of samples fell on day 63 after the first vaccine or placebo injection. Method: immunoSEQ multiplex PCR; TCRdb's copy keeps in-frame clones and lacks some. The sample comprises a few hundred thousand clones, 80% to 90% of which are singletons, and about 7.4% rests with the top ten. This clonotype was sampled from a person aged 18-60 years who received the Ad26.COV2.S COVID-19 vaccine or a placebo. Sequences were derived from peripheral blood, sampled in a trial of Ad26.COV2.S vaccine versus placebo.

CDR3 amino acids: CASSPGTALSGANVLTF. As DNA, the CDR3 is TGTGCCAGCAGCCCCGGGACAGCTCTCTCTGGGGCCAACGTCCTGACTTTC. The genes are TRBV7-8 and TRBJ2-6; 7 bases agree with TRBD1. CDR3 length equals 17 residues. V dropped 5 bases and J dropped 0; count of bases not matched to a gene: 7. Germline V gene data show CDR1 as SGHVS and CDR2 as FQNEAQ.